The T cell receptor beta chain under discussion was sequenced for a study of shared clonotypes between healthy human individuals. The overall study: Used for every donor were three CD4 naive, three CD4 memory, two CD8 naive and one CD8 memory plate.

Remarks on this clone: Its antigen is as yet unknown.

Deep was the level at which the assay was run. Genomic DNA (from each subset) was split evenly across several immunoSEQ plates. Clones were sequenced by immunoSEQ multiplex PCR, and TCRdb holds only the in-frame ones, with some missing. Found here are about 2.3 million clones, approximately 93% of them singletons; the top ten hold 0.39%. Germline V gene sequence: CDR1 MNHEY, CDR2 SVGAGI. CDR3 length equals 15 residues. Deletions cut 0 bases from V and 3 bases from J, with 12 bases between. Study-level findings and limits: Naive CD4 clonotype sharing across four donors was roughly 5%.

The source of this sequence is a man between 18 and 29 years old in good health. Some clones in this sample may be carry-over from other donors' samples. The chain combines TRBV6-5 with TRBJ2-7; D uncertain. Sequences were obtained from naive CD4+ T cells from PBMCs. The subset here: CD45RA+ positively selected. The CDR3 reads CASSYSINWGYEQYF. Written as DNA, the CDR3 is TGTGCCAGCAGTTACTCGATTAATTGGGGCTACGAGCAGTACTTC.